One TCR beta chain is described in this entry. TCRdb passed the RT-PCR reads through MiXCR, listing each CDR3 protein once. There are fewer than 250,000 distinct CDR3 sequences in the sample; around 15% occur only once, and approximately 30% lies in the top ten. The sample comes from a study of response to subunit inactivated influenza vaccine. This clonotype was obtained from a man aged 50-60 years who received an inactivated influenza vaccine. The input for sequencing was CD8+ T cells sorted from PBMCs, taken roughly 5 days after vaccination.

CDR3 amino acids: CASSQEWLKAGGTDTQYF. As DNA, the CDR3 is TGCGCCAGCAGCCAAGAGTGGTTAAAAGCGGGAGGCACAGATACGCAGTATTTT. The chain is built from TRBV4-3 and TRBJ2-3, with 8 positions matching TRBD2. J gave up 1 base and V 0 bases, and 9 bases lay outside the gene matches. Germline V gives CDR1 LGHNA, CDR2 YSLEER. The CDR3 runs 18 residues.